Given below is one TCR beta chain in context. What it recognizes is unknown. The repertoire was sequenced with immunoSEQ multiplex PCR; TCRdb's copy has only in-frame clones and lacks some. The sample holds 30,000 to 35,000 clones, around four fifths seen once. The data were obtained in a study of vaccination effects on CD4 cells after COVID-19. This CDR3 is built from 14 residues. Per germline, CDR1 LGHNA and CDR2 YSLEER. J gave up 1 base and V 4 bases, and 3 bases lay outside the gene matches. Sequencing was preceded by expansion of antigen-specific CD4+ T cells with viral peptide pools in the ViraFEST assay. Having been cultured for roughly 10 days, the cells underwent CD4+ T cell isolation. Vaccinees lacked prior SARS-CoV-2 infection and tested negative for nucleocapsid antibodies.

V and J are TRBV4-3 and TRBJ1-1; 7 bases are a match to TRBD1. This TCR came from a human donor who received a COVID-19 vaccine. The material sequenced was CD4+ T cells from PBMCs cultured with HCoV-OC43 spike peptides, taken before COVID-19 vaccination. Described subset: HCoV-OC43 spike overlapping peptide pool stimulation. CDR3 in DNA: TGCGCCAGCAGCCGAGGGGGCTGGAACACTGAAGCTTTCTTT. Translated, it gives CASSRGGWNTEAFF.